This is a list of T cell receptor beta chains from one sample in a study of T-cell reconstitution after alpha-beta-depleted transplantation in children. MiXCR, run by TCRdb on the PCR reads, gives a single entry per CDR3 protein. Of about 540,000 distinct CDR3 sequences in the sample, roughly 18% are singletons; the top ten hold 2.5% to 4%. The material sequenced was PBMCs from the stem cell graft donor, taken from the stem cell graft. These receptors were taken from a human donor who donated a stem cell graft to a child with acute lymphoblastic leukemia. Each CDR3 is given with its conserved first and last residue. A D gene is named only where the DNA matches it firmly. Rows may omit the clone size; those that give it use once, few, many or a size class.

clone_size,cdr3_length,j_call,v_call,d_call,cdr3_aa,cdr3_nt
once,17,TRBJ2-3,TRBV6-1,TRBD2,CASSDLLAGWVADTQYF,TGTGCCAGCAGTGACCTTTTAGCGGGATGGGTTGCAGATACGCAGTATTTT
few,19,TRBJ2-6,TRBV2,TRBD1,CASSSDPDLDRAGANVLTF,TGTGCCAGCAGTTCCGACCCTGATTTAGACAGGGCTGGGGCCAACGTCCTGACTTTC
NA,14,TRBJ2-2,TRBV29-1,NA,CSVGGTGRAGELFF,TGCAGCGTTGGGGGCACAGGTCGGGCCGGGGAGCTGTTTTTT
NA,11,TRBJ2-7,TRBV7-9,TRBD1,CASGDRGEQYF,TGTGCCAGCGGGGACAGGGGCGAGCAGTACTTC
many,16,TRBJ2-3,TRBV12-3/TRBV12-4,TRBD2,CASSTNSGKGTDTQYF,TGTGCCAGCAGTACCAACAGCGGGAAAGGCACAGATACGCAGTATTTT
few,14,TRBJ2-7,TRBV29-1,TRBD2,CSVGSGLATYEQYF,TGCAGCGTTGGGTCCGGACTAGCGACCTACGAGCAGTACTTC
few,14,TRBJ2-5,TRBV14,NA,CASSPSRYQETQYF,TGTGCCAGCAGCCCTTCGAGGTACCAAGAGACCCAGTACTTC
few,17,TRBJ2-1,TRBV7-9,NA,CASNPRQSGRRYNEQFF,TGTGCCAGCAACCCCCGGCAAAGCGGAAGAAGATACAATGAGCAGTTCTTC
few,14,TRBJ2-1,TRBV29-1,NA,CSVTRPPDYNEQFF,TGCAGCGTTACCCGGCCCCCCGATTACAATGAGCAGTTCTTC
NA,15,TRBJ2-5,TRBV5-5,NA,CASSRYRSSQETQYF,TGTGCCAGCAGCCGATACAGGTCTTCCCAAGAGACCCAGTACTTC
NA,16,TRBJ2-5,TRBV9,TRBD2,CASSVGWREAQETQYF,TGTGCCAGCAGCGTAGGGTGGCGGGAGGCCCAAGAGACCCAGTACTTC
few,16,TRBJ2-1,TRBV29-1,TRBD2,CSVEDPNAAGYNEQFF,TGCAGCGTTGAGGACCCCAACGCAGCGGGATACAATGAGCAGTTCTTC
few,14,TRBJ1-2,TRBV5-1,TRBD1,CASSSLTGHYGYTF,TGCGCCAGCAGCTCCCTGACAGGGCACTATGGCTACACCTTC
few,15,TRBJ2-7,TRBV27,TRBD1,CASSSERTGAAEQYF,TGTGCCAGCAGTTCCGAACGGACAGGGGCGGCCGAGCAGTACTTC
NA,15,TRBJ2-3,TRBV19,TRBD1,CASSTDRGGTDTQYF,TGTGCCAGTAGCACGGACAGGGGTGGCACAGATACGCAGTATTTT
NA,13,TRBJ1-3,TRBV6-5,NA,CASLTGAGNTIYF,TGTGCCAGCTTGACGGGTGCTGGAAACACCATATATTTT
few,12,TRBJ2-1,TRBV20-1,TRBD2,CSASLAANEQFF,TGCAGTGCTAGCCTAGCGGCGAATGAGCAGTTCTTC
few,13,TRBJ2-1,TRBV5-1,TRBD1,CASSGGTGAGQFF,TGCGCCAGCAGCGGGGGTACAGGGGCTGGGCAGTTCTTC
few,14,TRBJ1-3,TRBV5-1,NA,CASSWGQSGNTIYF,TGCGCCAGCAGCTGGGGCCAGTCTGGAAACACCATATATTTT
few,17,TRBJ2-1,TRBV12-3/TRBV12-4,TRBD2,CASSPTSGVYIDNEQFF,TGTGCCAGCAGCCCCACTAGCGGGGTTTATATAGACAATGAGCAGTTCTTC
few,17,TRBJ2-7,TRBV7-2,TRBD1,CASSRDRGSFMPYEQYF,TGTGCCAGCAGCCGGGACAGGGGTAGTTTTATGCCCTACGAGCAGTACTTC
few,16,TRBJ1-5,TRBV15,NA,CATSRDVKNSNQPQHF,TGTGCCACCAGCAGAGATGTCAAGAATAGCAATCAGCCCCAGCATTTT